Below are 29 T cell receptor beta chains sequenced from a single sample in a study of cytomegalovirus exposure and HLA in healthy donors. The study ran its PCR with 60 Vbeta and 13 Jbeta primers. Generated by immunoSEQ multiplex PCR, the TCRdb table keeps only in-frame clones and is missing some. The table records about 89,000 clones, approximately 77% of them present only once. Source material: PBMCs. The receptors were sampled from a man aged 30 to 45 in good health and CMV-seronegative.

V and J are TRBV7-9 and TRBJ2-5; TRBD2 aligns across 16 bases. The J call may not be correct, given that the DNA end is closer to TRBJ2-7. CDR3 length: 17 residues. The V gene's germline CDR1 is SEHNR and CDR2 FQNEAQ (reference sequence). The CDR3 nucleotides are TGTGCCAGCAGCTTCGGGACTAGCGGGAGGGCCCCCTACGAGCAGTACTTC. It yields the protein CASSFGTSGRAPYEQYF.

About this clone: Mismatch with germline at one junction end may stem from a read error. This chain links TRBV7-7 with TRBJ2-1, with D possibly TRBD2 on 6 matching bases. The CDR3 runs to 14 residues. The germline V gene encodes CDR1 SSHAT and CDR2 FNYEAQ (reference sequence). The CDR3 DNA sequence: TGTGCTAGCAGCTTAGGACGGACTAACAATGAGCAGTTCTTC. It codes for CASSLGRTNNEQFF.

This clone was observed a few times. The chain joins TRBV4-1 to TRBJ2-5, with TRBD1 matching 8 bases. Germline CDR1 and CDR2: MGHRA and YSYEKL. With V trimmed by 0 bases and J by 5 bases, 14 bases remained unmatched. CDR3 length: 18 amino acids. CDR3 sequence: CASSQDSALTGGLETQYF. In DNA, the CDR3 is TGCGCCAGCAGCCAAGATAGCGCACTTACAGGGGGTCTGGAGACCCAGTACTTC.

V gene TRBV7-9 combines with J gene TRBJ1-2; D gene uncertain. Germline V gives CDR1 SEHNR, CDR2 FQNEAQ (reference sequence). The CDR3 is made up of 12 amino acids. Trimming shortened V by 1 base and J by 8 bases, and 8 bases separated the two germline ends. The CDR3 DNA reads as TGTGCCAGCAGCTTAGACAGAGCCGGCTACACCTTC. Its translation: CASSLDRAGYTF.

The chain joins TRBV6-5 to TRBJ2-5; 11 bases map to TRBD2. V dropped 2 bases and J dropped 3; count of bases not matched to a gene: 2. The CDR3 totals 15 residues. Germline V lookup: CDR1 MNHEY, CDR2 SVGAGI. The CDR3 here is CASSYTLAGEETQYF. As DNA, the CDR3 is TGTGCCAGCAGTTACACACTAGCGGGGGAAGAGACCCAGTACTTC.

The rearrangement uses TRBV2 and TRBJ1-4; tentatively, D is TRBD1 (6 bases). The CDR3 length is 13 residues. The ends were cut back, 10 bases at V and 8 bases at J, with 17 bases in the middle. Germline CDR1 SNHLY, CDR2 FYNNEI. The CDR3 is CATTPGAEEKLFF. CDR3 coding DNA: TGTGCCACCACCCCAGGGGCAGAGGAAAAACTGTTTTTT. The full variable domain, with the rest looked up from reference TRBV2 and TRBJ1-4, is EPEVTQTPSHQVTQMGQEVILRCVPISNHLYFYWYRQILGQKVEFLVSFYNNEISEKSEIFDDQFSVERPDGSNFTLKIRSTKLEDSAMYFCATTPGAEEKLFFGSGTQLSVL.

This chain joins TRBV28 and TRBJ2-3; tentative D call: TRBD2 (6 bases). Germline V gene lookup returns CDR1 MDHEN and CDR2 SYDVKM. Trimming took 5 bases from V and 2 from J, leaving 14 bases between them. CDR3 length: 15 amino acids. CDR3 sequence reads: CASSGGTEPTDTQYF. In DNA form, the CDR3 reads TGTGCCAGCAGTGGGGGGACTGAACCCACAGATACGCAGTATTTT.

The gene calls are TRBV28 and TRBJ2-1; D ambiguous. Germline V gene lookup returns CDR1 MDHEN and CDR2 SYDVKM. V gave up 3 bases and J gave up 6 bases, with 15 bases separating them. This CDR3 region has 15 residues. The CDR3 loop reads CASSLATAAPNEQFF. CDR3 coding DNA: TGTGCCAGCAGTTTGGCGACTGCCGCCCCCAATGAGCAGTTCTTC.

With respect to this clone: Other nucleotide sequences in the sample specify the same CDR3. The chain combines TRBV5-1 with TRBJ1-6; perhaps TRBD1 as D (5 bases). The CDR3 length is 14 residues. V gave up 0 bases and J gave up 10 bases, with 11 bases separating them. The V gene's germline CDR1 is SGHRS and CDR2 YFSETQ. This chain's CDR3 is CASSLGQGNSPLHF. The DNA for the CDR3 is TGCGCCAGCAGCTTGGGGCAGGGCAACTCACCCCTCCACTTT.

V is TRBV2 and J is TRBJ2-3; possibly TRBD2 for D (7 bases). The CDR3 extends over 16 amino acids. Germline lookup yields CDR1 SNHLY and CDR2 FYNNEI. V lost 6 bases and J lost 5, with 21 bases in between. CDR3 bases: TGTGCCAGCAGCCGCCCGGACTCGGGGGGCAGAGATACGCAGTATTTT. Residues: CASSRPDSGGRDTQYF.

This clone was recorded only once. J is TRBJ2-3 and V is TRBV6-4, with 7 bases lining up with TRBD1. V was clipped by 5 bases and J by 6 bases; unmatched bases: 5. Germline V CDR1 and CDR2: MRHNA, SNTAGT. This CDR3 is 13 amino acids long. The CDR3 DNA reads TGTGCCAGCAGTATCGACAGGGATGATACGCAGTATTTT. It translates to CASSIDRDDTQYF.

This chain uses TRBV2 with TRBJ2-5; TRBD2 matches at 9 bases. The CDR3 runs 16 residues. CDR1 is SNHLY and CDR2 is FYNNEI in the germline V gene. With V trimmed by 8 bases and J by 7 bases, 17 bases remained unmatched. CDR3 residues: CASRPFEREARGTQYF. Written as DNA, the CDR3 is TGTGCCAGCCGCCCCTTTGAGCGGGAGGCCAGGGGGACCCAGTACTTC.

The chain links TRBV20-1 to TRBJ2-1; maybe TRBD2 (5 bases). Germline V gives CDR1 DFQATT, CDR2 SNEGSKA (reference sequence). V lost 6 bases and J 5 bases, leaving 8 bases between the germline ends. The CDR3 sequence is 11 residues long. The CDR3 nucleotides read TGCAGTGCCACCGGGAACAATGAGCAGTTCTTC. The encoded protein is CSATGNNEQFF.

The J gene is TRBJ2-5, the V gene TRBV28; possibly TRBD1 for D (5 bases). CDR3 size: 15 residues. Germline V gene data show CDR1 as MDHEN and CDR2 as SYDVKM. Deletions cut 7 bases from V and 4 bases from J, with 19 bases between. The CDR3 nucleotides read TGTGCCAGCAACCAAGGACACCCCTGGCGAGAGACCCAGTACTTC. Protein product: CASNQGHPWRETQYF.

This rearrangement joins TRBV6-6 to TRBJ1-6, with TRBD1 matching 7 bases. The V gene's germline CDR1 is MNHNY and CDR2 SVGAGI (reference sequence). J lost 5 bases, V lost 6 bases, and 10 bases had no gene match. The CDR3 consists of 16 residues. CDR3 sequence: CASSDRAGVDNSPLHF. The DNA for the CDR3 is TGTGCCAGCAGCGACAGGGCAGGGGTGGATAATTCACCCCTCCACTTT.

The chain has TRBV30 and TRBJ1-5; D remains unclear. The CDR3 consists of 13 residues. The germline V gene encodes CDR1 GTSNPN and CDR2 SVGIG (reference sequence). V dropped 7 bases and J dropped 1 base, with 11 bases sitting between them. DNA of the CDR3: TGTGCCTTTGGTCACAGCAGCAATCAGCCCCAGCATTTT. It is translated as CAFGHSSNQPQHF.

The chain has TRBV5-4 and TRBJ1-2; D uncertain. V lost 4 bases and J 5 bases, leaving 12 bases between the germline ends. Germline CDR1 is SGHNT and CDR2 is YYREEE (reference sequence). The CDR3 sequence is 13 residues long. DNA for the CDR3: TGTGCCAGCAGCGCAGATATCTGGTATGGCTACACCTTC. It is translated as CASSADIWYGYTF.

The chain employs TRBV6-1 and TRBJ2-2, with D perhaps TRBD2 (6 bases). The CDR3 length is 14 residues. Trimming cost V 6 bases and J 1 base, with 9 bases left between them. CDR1 MNHNS and CDR2 SASEGT come from the germline V gene. The CDR3 here is CASRDYVNTGELFF. The CDR3 DNA reads TGTGCCAGCAGGGACTACGTGAACACCGGGGAGCTGTTTTTT.

The chain is built from TRBV5-5 and TRBJ1-5, with 7 positions matching TRBD1. The junction had 5 bases not matched to a gene; V was cut back by 0 bases and J by 5 bases. CDR1 is SGHKS and CDR2 is YYEKEE in the germline V gene (reference sequence). CDR3 length: 15 residues. The CDR3 nucleotides read TGTGCCAGCAGCTTGGCCGACAGGGACTATCAGCCCCAGCATTTT. Its protein product is CASSLADRDYQPQHF.

A few counts support this clone. V and J are TRBV4-1 and TRBJ1-6; D gene uncertain. This CDR3 is built from 20 residues. V lost 4 bases to trimming and J lost 0 bases, with 22 bases between them. Germline loops: CDR1 MGHRA, CDR2 YSYEKL. The CDR3 coding sequence is TGCGCCAGCAGCCCAAGGATGCGGGGAACTTGGAGCTCCTATAATTCACCCCTCCACTTT. It yields the protein CASSPRMRGTWSSYNSPLHF.

V usage is TRBV4-1 and J usage is TRBJ2-5, with D perhaps TRBD1 (5 bases). The V end lost 0 bases, the J end lost 4 bases, and 12 bases lay between the germline ends. Germline V CDR1 and CDR2: MGHRA, YSYEKL. The CDR3 extends over 15 amino acids. CDR3 loop: CASSQDPGQPETQYF. Here the CDR3 DNA reads TGCGCCAGCAGCCAAGATCCCGGACAACCAGAGACCCAGTACTTC.

The chain couples TRBV2 to TRBJ2-4; 9 positions agree with TRBD2. CDR1 SNHLY and CDR2 FYNNEI come from the germline V gene. The CDR3 loop spans 14 amino acids. V gave up 4 bases and J gave up 6 bases; unmatched junction bases: 4. The CDR3 is CASSGGTSINIQYF. The CDR3 DNA is TGTGCCAGCAGTGGCGGGACTAGCATAAACATTCAGTACTTC. Based on the CDR3 plus reference TRBV2 and TRBJ2-4, the full variable domain is EPEVTQTPSHQVTQMGQEVILRCVPISNHLYFYWYRQILGQKVEFLVSFYNNEISEKSEIFDDQFSVERPDGSNFTLKIRSTKLEDSAMYFCASSGGTSINIQYFGAGTRLSVL.

The rearrangement links TRBV7-2 to TRBJ2-3, with D unresolved. CDR1 SGHTA and CDR2 FQGNSA come from the germline V gene. The CDR3 contains 16 residues. Between the trimmed V and J ends, which lost 2 bases and 4 bases, there was a span of 16 bases. The CDR3 bases are TGTGCCAGCAGCTTATCTTTTCGATCTGGAGCAGATACGCAGTATTTT. It is translated as CASSLSFRSGADTQYF.

The gene calls are TRBV2 and TRBJ2-1, with TRBD2 identical over 10 bases. CDR1 and CDR2 (germline): SNHLY, FYNNEI. Unmatched junction bases numbered 13, after V lost 7 bases and J lost 4 bases. There are 17 residues in the CDR3. In DNA form, the CDR3 reads TGTGCCAGCACTTACTGGGGTACTAGCGGGGTTTACAATGAGCAGTTCTTC. As protein: CASTYWGTSGVYNEQFF.

In this sample, this clone turned up once. This chain connects TRBV18 to TRBJ1-1; possible D gene TRBD1, 5 bases. The CDR3 totals 12 residues. Germline-derived CDR1 and CDR2 are KGHSH and LQKENI. V shed 6 bases and J shed 4 bases, with 9 bases lying between them. CDR3 amino acids: CASSSQGTEAFF. CDR3 nucleotide sequence: TGTGCCAGCTCTTCCCAGGGCACTGAAGCTTTCTTT.

The table lists this clone with a count of one. This chain connects TRBV18 to TRBJ1-6; tentatively, D is TRBD1 (6 bases). CDR3 length: 15 amino acids. Per the germline V gene, CDR1 is KGHSH and CDR2 is LQKENI. Trimming pared 0 bases from V and 5 bases from J, leaving 8 bases between. CDR3 amino acids: CASSPPSGDNSPLHF. CDR3 coding DNA: TGTGCCAGCTCACCACCCTCAGGGGATAATTCACCCCTCCACTTT.

The chain has TRBV2 and TRBJ2-3; 11 bases align to TRBD2. The CDR3 extends over 17 amino acids. Trimming cost V 1 base and J 1 base; bases outside gene matches: 4. Germline values: CDR1 SNHLY, CDR2 FYNNEI. The CDR3 DNA reads TGTGCCAGCAGTGAAGGGACTAGCGGGTTCCGCACAGATACGCAGTATTTT. Residues: CASSEGTSGFRTDTQYF. The whole variable domain, filled in from reference TRBV2 and TRBJ2-3, reads EPEVTQTPSHQVTQMGQEVILRCVPISNHLYFYWYRQILGQKVEFLVSFYNNEISEKSEIFDDQFSVERPDGSNFTLKIRSTKLEDSAMYFCASSEGTSGFRTDTQYFGPGTRLTVL.

V usage is TRBV5-1 and J usage is TRBJ2-3, with 8 bases identical to TRBD1. CDR1 and CDR2 (germline): SGHRS, YFSETQ. This CDR3 is built from 16 residues. V dropped 4 bases and J dropped 4; count of bases not matched to a gene: 11. The CDR3 loop is CASSPLTGVPPDTQYF. The CDR3 nucleotides read TGCGCCAGCAGCCCCCTGACAGGGGTCCCCCCAGATACGCAGTATTTT. Filled out from reference TRBV5-1 and TRBJ2-3, the complete variable domain reads KAGVTQTPRYLIKTRGQQVTLSCSPISGHRSVSWYQQTPGQGLQFLFEYFSETQRNKGNFPGRFSGRQFSNSRSEMNVSTLELGDSALYLCASSPLTGVPPDTQYFGPGTRLTVL.

The chain carries TRBV5-1 and TRBJ2-3, with D possibly TRBD1 on 5 matching bases. CDR3 size: 15 residues. V was clipped by 0 bases and J by 5 bases, with 13 bases between them. Germline CDR1 is SGHRS and CDR2 is YFSETQ. CDR3 sequence reads: CASSLAQGSRDTQYF. In DNA, the CDR3 is TGCGCCAGCAGCTTGGCCCAGGGTTCTAGAGATACGCAGTATTTT.